This is a list of T cell receptor beta chains from one sample in a study of cytomegalovirus exposure and HLA in healthy donors. The repertoire was sequenced with immunoSEQ multiplex PCR; TCRdb's copy has only in-frame clones and lacks some. There are 80,000 to 95,000 clones in the sample; 60% to 85% occur only once, and over 4.5% lies in the top ten. The sample taken for sequencing was PBMCs. These receptors were taken from a man aged 18-30 years in good health and CMV-seropositive. Each CDR3 is given with its conserved first and last residue. Each record gives: J gene, V gene, clone size, D gene, CDR3 protein, CDR3 DNA. D genes are given only for firm matches. Clone size appears in some rows only: once, few, many, or a class for an expanded clone.

TRBJ1-1	TRBV18	NA	NA	CASSGLMNTEAFF	TGTGCCAGCTCCGGTCTCATGAACACTGAAGCTTTCTTT
TRBJ2-1	TRBV2	NA	NA	CAGHWRGGNEQFF	TGTGCCGGACATTGGAGGGGAGGCAATGAGCAGTTCTTC
TRBJ2-7	TRBV2	NA	NA	CASSRGRAAYEQYF	TGTGCCAGCAGCAGGGGCAGGGCAGCCTACGAGCAGTACTTC
TRBJ2-7	TRBV5-6	NA	NA	CASSLLTEQYF	TGTGCCAGCAGCTTGCTAACCGAGCAGTACTTC
TRBJ2-1	TRBV29-1	once	TRBD2	CSVEGLAGRRGPYNEQFF	TGCAGCGTTGAAGGACTAGCGGGGAGACGGGGTCCCTACAATGAGCAGTTCTTC
TRBJ2-2	TRBV7-2	NA	TRBD2	CASSRLAGGPDTGELFF	TGTGCCAGCAGCCGACTAGCGGGAGGGCCGGACACCGGGGAGCTGTTTTTT
TRBJ2-1	TRBV5-4	NA	TRBD2	CASSRTSAQYNEQFF	TGTGCCAGCAGCCGGACTAGCGCCCAATACAATGAGCAGTTCTTC
TRBJ2-2	TRBV2	NA	TRBD1	CASSSGGGELFF	TGTGCCAGCAGTTCAGGGGGCGGGGAGCTGTTTTTT
TRBJ1-5	TRBV2	NA	NA	CASRWNTGGQPQHF	TGTGCCAGTCGATGGAATACGGGGGGTCAGCCCCAGCATTTT
TRBJ2-7	TRBV7-8	NA	TRBD2	CASSALAPRYEQYF	TGTGCCAGCAGCGCACTAGCGCCTCGTTACGAGCAGTACTTC
TRBJ2-3	TRBV11-2	NA	TRBD2	CASSLRTSGSVSTDTQYF	TGTGCCAGCAGCCTCAGGACTAGCGGGAGTGTGAGCACAGATACGCAGTATTTT
TRBJ1-5	TRBV6-6	once	NA	CASSYGEGQPQHF	TGTGCCAGCAGTTACGGGGAGGGTCAGCCCCAGCATTTT
TRBJ2-3	TRBV6-5	NA	NA	CASSPRAGSGDTQYF	TGTGCCAGCAGCCCGAGGGCCGGGAGTGGAGATACGCAGTATTTT
TRBJ2-4	TRBV9	NA	TRBD2	CASSPIPGVAGRGNIQYF	TGTGCCAGCAGCCCCATCCCTGGAGTAGCGGGAAGGGGAAACATTCAGTACTTC
TRBJ2-7	TRBV14	NA	TRBD2	CASSQDLTPPGGDEQYF	TGTGCCAGCAGCCAAGATCTAACCCCTCCCGGGGGGGACGAGCAGTACTTC
TRBJ2-1	TRBV9	NA	TRBD2	CASSVVAGSYNEQFF	TGTGCCAGCAGCGTAGTAGCGGGGTCTTACAATGAGCAGTTCTTC
TRBJ2-5	TRBV4-1	NA	NA	CASSGQWGIETQYF	TGCGCCAGCAGCGGACAGTGGGGGATCGAGACCCAGTACTTC
TRBJ2-1	TRBV5-6	once	NA	CASSGGPYNEQFF	TGTGCCAGCAGCGGAGGACCCTACAATGAGCAGTTCTTC
TRBJ1-1	TRBV7-9	NA	NA	CASSFRTDNTEAFF	TGTGCCAGCAGCTTCAGGACAGATAACACTGAAGCTTTCTTT
TRBJ2-5	TRBV28	NA	TRBD2	CASSFITLADHVETQYF	TGTGCCAGCAGTTTCATCACACTAGCGGACCATGTAGAGACCCAGTACTTC
TRBJ2-4	TRBV10-1	NA	NA	CASSESRGNFPKNIQYF	TGCGCCAGCAGTGAGTCGAGGGGGAATTTCCCCAAAAACATTCAGTACTTC
TRBJ1-3	TRBV5-6	NA	NA	CASSFEGGHTIYF	TGTGCCAGCAGCTTCGAGGGTGGACACACCATATATTTT
TRBJ2-7	TRBV6-1	few	NA	CASSKGHPVYEQYF	TGTGCCAGCAGTAAGGGACACCCAGTTTACGAGCAGTACTTC
TRBJ2-3	TRBV11-2	NA	TRBD2	CASSHLIAGGIATQYF	TGTGCCAGCAGCCATCTAATAGCGGGAGGGATCGCTACGCAGTATTTT
TRBJ2-5	TRBV7-9	NA	TRBD1	CASSLVQGAETQYF	TGTGCCAGCAGCTTAGTTCAGGGGGCTGAGACCCAGTACTTC
TRBJ2-1	TRBV6-6	few	TRBD2	CASSWTSGGGNEQFF	TGTGCCAGCAGTTGGACTAGCGGAGGGGGGAATGAGCAGTTCTTC
TRBJ2-7	TRBV2	few	NA	CAGYRTVSSYEQYF	TGTGCCGGATACAGGACCGTCAGCTCCTACGAGCAGTACTTC
TRBJ2-2	TRBV6-5	NA	NA	CASSVTGHSAGELFF	TGTGCCAGCAGTGTCACGGGACACTCGGCCGGGGAGCTGTTTTTT